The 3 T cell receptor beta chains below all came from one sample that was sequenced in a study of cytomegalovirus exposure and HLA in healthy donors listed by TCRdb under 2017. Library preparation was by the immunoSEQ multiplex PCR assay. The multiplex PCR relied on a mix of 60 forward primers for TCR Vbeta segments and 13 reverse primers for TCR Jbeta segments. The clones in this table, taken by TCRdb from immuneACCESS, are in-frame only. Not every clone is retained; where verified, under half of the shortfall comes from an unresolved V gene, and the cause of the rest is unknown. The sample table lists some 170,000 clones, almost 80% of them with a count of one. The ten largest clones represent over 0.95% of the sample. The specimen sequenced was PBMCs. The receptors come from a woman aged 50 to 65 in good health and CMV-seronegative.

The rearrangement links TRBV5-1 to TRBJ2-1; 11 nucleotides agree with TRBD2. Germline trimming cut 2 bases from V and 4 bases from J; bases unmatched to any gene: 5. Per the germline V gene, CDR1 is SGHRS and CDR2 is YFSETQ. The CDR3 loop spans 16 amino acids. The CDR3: CASSFSSGGPYNEQFF. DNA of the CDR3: TGCGCCAGCAGCTTTTCTAGCGGGGGGCCGTACAATGAGCAGTTCTTC.

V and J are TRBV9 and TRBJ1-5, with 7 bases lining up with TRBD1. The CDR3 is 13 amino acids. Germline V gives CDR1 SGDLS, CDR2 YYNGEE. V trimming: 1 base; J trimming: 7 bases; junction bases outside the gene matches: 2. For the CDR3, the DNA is TGTGCCAGCAGCGTACAGGGGGGACAGCCCCAGCATTTT. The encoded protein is CASSVQGGQPQHF.

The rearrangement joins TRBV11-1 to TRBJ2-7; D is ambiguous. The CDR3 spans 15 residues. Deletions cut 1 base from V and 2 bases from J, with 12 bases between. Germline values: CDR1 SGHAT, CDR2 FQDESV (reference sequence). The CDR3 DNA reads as TGTGCCAGCAGCTTAGGCCAGACATCGCCCTACGAGCAGTACTTC. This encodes CASSLGQTSPYEQYF.